This TCR beta chain was sequenced during a study of cytomegalovirus exposure and HLA in healthy donors. PCR used 60 Vbeta primers and 13 Jbeta primers. Here immunoSEQ multiplex PCR was the method, and the copy in TCRdb shows in-frame clones only, minus some. Among 85,000 to 100,000 clones listed, around 64% were seen once. The CDR3 is 13 residues long. Germline CDR1 and CDR2: MNHEY and SMNVEV (reference sequence). Trimming stripped 5 bases from V and 3 bases from J, with 10 bases between. This clone was found a few times. Its antigen is undetermined. At collection, donors were nominally healthy, but unrecorded immune exposures were probable. Notes on the study in general: The majority of CMV-associated TCR beta chains were reported as apparently HLA-restricted in a later analysis. Being indistinguishable, some V segments were excluded, TRBV6-2 and TRBV6-3 among them.

The TCR comes from a man between 60 and 75 years old in good health and CMV-seronegative. Sequencing used PBMCs. V and J are TRBV27 and TRBJ1-1; TRBD1 might be the D (5 bases). The CDR3 sequence is CASSPRGDTEAFF. The CDR3, as DNA: TGTGCCAGCAGTCCCCGGGGGGACACTGAAGCTTTCTTT.